Following are 5 T cell receptor beta chains from one sample sequenced in a study of Tregs in tolerant kidney transplant recipients. The method was immunoSEQ multiplex PCR; TCRdb's version includes in-frame clones alone and lacks a portion of them. The sample lists around 230,000 clones; 84% were seen once. The sample taken for sequencing was CD4+ T cells from blood. These receptors came from a human donor in good health.

This chain joins TRBV5-1 and TRBJ1-2, with TRBD1 matching over 7 bases. Germline CDR1 is SGHRS and CDR2 is YFSETQ. The CDR3 runs to 13 residues. After removal of 4 bases from V and 4 bases from J, the junction contained 4 bases not matched to a gene. The CDR3 DNA sequence: TGCGCCAGCAGCCTGGGACAGCTCTATGGCTACACCTTC. Translation: CASSLGQLYGYTF.

This sequence joins TRBV29-1 and TRBJ1-4; possibly TRBD1 for D (6 bases). Per the germline V gene, CDR1 is SQVTM and CDR2 is ANQGSEA. The CDR3 spans 12 residues. V was shortened by 7 bases and J by 8 bases, with 14 bases between the two germline ends. The CDR3 loop reads CSAIRTVEKLFF. The DNA for the CDR3 is TGCAGCGCCATAAGGACAGTGGAAAAACTGTTTTTT.

The chain links TRBV30 to TRBJ1-2; D is undetermined. The CDR3 has 12 residues. CDR1 GTSNPN and CDR2 SVGIG come from the germline V gene (reference sequence). V gave up 2 bases and J gave up 5 bases, with 9 bases separating them. The CDR3 sequence: CAWSLERYGYTF. The CDR3 DNA reads TGTGCCTGGAGTCTGGAGAGATATGGCTACACCTTC.

This chain connects TRBV7-9 to TRBJ2-2; D gene uncertain. Trimming removed 5 bases at V and 3 bases at J, with 7 bases between. Per the germline V gene, CDR1 is SEHNR and CDR2 is FQNEAQ (reference sequence). This CDR3 contains 13 residues. This CDR3 reads CASSQTDTGELFF. CDR3 sequence (DNA): TGTGCCAGCAGCCAAACAGACACCGGGGAGCTGTTTTTT.

The V gene is TRBV7-9, the J gene TRBJ2-5; a weak D match, TRBD1 (6 bases). This CDR3 region has 15 residues. With 1 base removed from V and 3 bases from J, the gap between germline ends came to 12 bases. Germline V gene lookup returns CDR1 SEHNR and CDR2 FQNEAQ (reference sequence). In DNA, the CDR3 is TGTGCCAGCAGCTTAGGGACAGTGAGGGAAGAGACCCAGTACTTC. Amino acid sequence: CASSLGTVREETQYF.